This passage covers 14 T cell receptor beta chains from one sample sequenced in a study of T cell changes during pregnancy in multiple sclerosis. Method: immunoSEQ multiplex PCR; TCRdb's copy keeps in-frame clones and lacks some. The repertoire holds more than 85,000 clones, about 94% seen once, with approximately 1.6% in the top ten. The material was peripheral blood, obtained after pregnancy. Receptor source: a female donor in good health, enrolled as a control in a pregnancy study.

The CDR3 nucleotides read TGCGCCAGCAGCTCCGACTGGGGCGCCTACGAGCAGTACTTC. Translation gives CASSSDWGAYEQYF. The gene calls are TRBV5-1 and TRBJ2-7; D perhaps matches TRBD1 (5 bases). CDR1 is SGHRS and CDR2 is YFSETQ in the germline V gene. The ends were cut back, 3 bases at V and 2 bases at J, with 12 bases in the middle. CDR3 size: 14 residues. Looking up the rest from reference TRBV5-1 and TRBJ2-7 gives the full variable domain: KAGVTQTPRYLIKTRGQQVTLSCSPISGHRSVSWYQQTPGQGLQFLFEYFSETQRNKGNFPGRFSGRQFSNSRSEMNVSTLELGDSALYLCASSSDWGAYEQYFGPGTRLTVT.

A word on this clone: Mismatch with germline at one junction end may stem from a read error. The chain employs TRBV18 and TRBJ2-2; D is perhaps TRBD1 (6 bases). This CDR3 is built from 14 residues. Germline assignment: CDR1 KGHSH and CDR2 LQKENI. CDR3: CAGSSTGITGELFF. The CDR3 region has the DNA TGTGCCGGCTCATCGACAGGAATCACCGGGGAGCTGTTTTTT.

This clone is a singleton in its sample. The J gene is TRBJ2-7, the V gene TRBV13; tentative D call: TRBD2 (5 bases). The CDR3 totals 14 residues. Germline lookup yields CDR1 PRHDT and CDR2 FYEKMQ (reference sequence). The V and J ends lost 5 bases and 4 bases respectively, with 15 bases between them. The CDR3 reads CASSGSGHEYEQYF. CDR3 DNA sequence: TGTGCCAGCAGCGGCAGCGGCCATGAGTACGAGCAGTACTTC.

The chain couples TRBV7-9 to TRBJ2-3, with no clear D. Trimming removed 0 bases at V and 5 bases at J, with 12 bases between. CDR3 length: 15 residues. Per the germline V gene, CDR1 is SEHNR and CDR2 is FQNEAQ (reference sequence). In nucleotides, the CDR3 is TGTGCCAGCAGCTTAGCTGTAATTTCGGTAGATACGCAGTATTTT. Translated, it gives CASSLAVISVDTQYF.

In its sample, this clone was seen a few times. The CDR3 DNA is TGTGCCACCAGCAGAGATCTCGCGGGTCGGGAAGAGCAGTACTTC. It translates to CATSRDLAGREEQYF. The V call is TRBV15, the J call TRBJ2-7, with D possibly being TRBD2 (5 bases). V gave up 0 bases and J gave up 7 bases, with 16 bases separating them. The germline CDR1 and CDR2 sequences are LNHNV and YYDKDF (reference sequence). This CDR3 is 15 amino acids long.

J is TRBJ2-4 and V is TRBV4-1, with 16 bases lining up with TRBD2. CDR1 MGHRA and CDR2 YSYEKL come from the germline V gene. V lost 4 bases to trimming and J lost 0 bases; unmatched junction nucleotides: 9. This CDR3 is built from 20 residues. The CDR3 bases are TGCGCCAGCAGCCCAACCTTGGGACTAGCGGGAGGGAGAGCCAAAAACATTCAGTACTTC. Its translation is CASSPTLGLAGGRAKNIQYF.

This rearrangement joins TRBV5-4 to TRBJ2-2; 8 bases map to TRBD1. Germline CDR1 reads SGHNT; CDR2 reads YYREEE (reference sequence). Trimming at V came to 2 bases and at J to 2 bases, leaving 5 bases not matched to a gene. The CDR3 is made up of 16 amino acids. The CDR3 loop is CASSLNRGANTGELFF. The CDR3, as DNA: TGTGCCAGCAGCTTAAACAGGGGGGCAAACACCGGGGAGCTGTTTTTT.

The chain uses TRBV11-2 and TRBJ2-1; D is uncertain. Germline-derived CDR1 and CDR2 are SGHAT and FQNNGV. The CDR3 is made up of 13 amino acids. Trimming left V 2 bases short and J 5 bases short, with 7 bases between. CDR3 protein: CASSLRRDNEQFF. The CDR3 DNA follows: TGTGCCAGCAGCTTAAGACGGGACAATGAGCAGTTCTTC.

The chain is built from TRBV5-1 and TRBJ2-3; 14 bases match TRBD2. Losses at the gene ends were 2 bases for V and 5 bases for J; bases not matched to a gene: 4. The CDR3 spans 16 residues. Per the germline V gene, CDR1 is SGHRS and CDR2 is YFSETQ. The CDR3 coding sequence is TGCGCCAGCAGCTTTGGGACTAGCGGGAGTAAAGATACGCAGTATTTT. Its translation: CASSFGTSGSKDTQYF. The full variable domain, rest sourced from reference TRBV5-1 and TRBJ2-3, is KAGVTQTPRYLIKTRGQQVTLSCSPISGHRSVSWYQQTPGQGLQFLFEYFSETQRNKGNFPGRFSGRQFSNSRSEMNVSTLELGDSALYLCASSFGTSGSKDTQYFGPGTRLTVL.

This clone was detected only once. The chain has TRBV7-9 and TRBJ2-1; 8 nucleotides line up with TRBD2. Trimming at V came to 3 bases and at J to 8 bases, leaving 12 bases not matched to a gene. The germline gives CDR1 SEHNR, CDR2 FQNEAQ (reference sequence). This CDR3 is built from 16 residues. CDR3 amino acids: CASSFRSGGGSDEQFF. CDR3 bases: TGTGCCAGCAGCTTTAGATCGGGAGGGGGGTCGGATGAGCAGTTCTTC.

The gene calls are TRBV19 and TRBJ2-7; TRBD2 might be the D (6 bases). The germline V and J ends were trimmed by 8 bases and 4 bases, with 21 bases remaining between them. The CDR3 has 15 amino acids. Germline CDR1 reads LNHDA; CDR2 reads SQIVND (reference sequence). The CDR3 DNA reads as TGTGCCAGTTCTAGCAGGGACTTGGGCTATTACGAGCAGTACTTC. This gives the protein CASSSRDLGYYEQYF.

The genes are TRBV2 and TRBJ2-7, with 9 bases that match TRBD2. The trim removed 7 bases at V and 4 bases at J, leaving 11 bases unmatched. The germline V gene has CDR1 SNHLY and CDR2 FYNNEI. There are 15 residues in the CDR3. CDR3 nucleotide sequence: TGTGCCAGCATTTTGTCCGCGGGAGGGCCGTACGAGCAGTACTTC. It codes for CASILSAGGPYEQYF.

This sequence joins TRBV5-6 and TRBJ2-1, with D possibly being TRBD1 (5 bases). This CDR3 comprises 13 residues. Per germline, CDR1 SGHDT and CDR2 YYEEEE. The germline V and J ends were trimmed by 3 bases and 3 bases, with 7 bases remaining between them. The CDR3 loop reads CASSSGFYNEQFF. CDR3 DNA sequence: TGTGCCAGCAGCTCAGGGTTCTACAATGAGCAGTTCTTC.

The V and J genes are TRBV2 and TRBJ1-1; possibly TRBD1 for D (5 bases). The germline gives CDR1 SNHLY, CDR2 FYNNEI. V lost 3 bases, J lost 0 bases, and 8 bases lay in between. The CDR3 totals 14 residues. CDR3 nucleotides: TGTGCCAGCAGTGAGGACATCATGAACACTGAAGCTTTCTTT. Translation: CASSEDIMNTEAFF.